Detailed here is one TCR beta chain. This specimen comes from a study of blood T cell repertoires in COVID-19. Study details: Both acute and convalescent COVID-19 samples were obtained from the United States, Italy and Spain. Sample material is recorded as cDNA or gDNA derived from T cells, B-cell-depleted T cells, or PBMCs.

Original methodology: Reference gene primer amplification yielded estimated nucleated cell counts. The repertoire was sequenced with immunoSEQ multiplex PCR; TCRdb's copy has only in-frame clones and lacks some. V, J and clone size reflect that table, while D and trimming were determined from the DNA. The sample consists of some 28,000 clones, 89% of them appearing once. Germline assignment: CDR1 LGHDT and CDR2 YNNKEL (reference sequence). The CDR3 extends over 13 amino acids. Trimming shortened V by 7 bases and J by 3 bases, and 12 bases separated the two germline ends. The material sequenced was peripheral blood. The V and J genes are TRBV3-1 (or the pseudogene TRBV3-2) and TRBJ1-1; the D gene is possibly TRBD1 (5 bases). This clonotype originated in a human donor in a cohort sampled during active COVID-19. The CDR3 loop is CASTIKGYTEAFF. The CDR3 nucleotides are TGTGCCAGCACCATCAAGGGGTACACTGAAGCTTTCTTT.